The entry below gives a single T cell receptor beta chain sequence along with its context. Its cognate antigen is unknown. Naive CD8 cells, CD45RO-negative and positively selected for CCR7, excluded terminally differentiated effector memory CD45RA+ cells. The donors, healthy adults who were HIV-negative, had experienced no recent acute infections or vaccinations. Within Nashville, Tennessee resided all donors, each a Caucasian adult. This sample stems from a study of shared clonotypes between healthy human individuals. Study details: For every donor, three CD4 naive, three CD4 memory, two CD8 naive and one CD8 memory plates were used.

TCRdb's copy holds only in-frame clones and misses some; the assay was immunoSEQ multiplex PCR. Here the sample spans about 1,900,000 clones, about 95% being singletons. Findings and caveats of the study: Clonotypes shared by all four sorted-subset donors had higher generation probabilities than non-shared clonotypes.

CDR1 is LNHDA, CDR2 SQIVND, per germline (reference sequence). Trimming at V came to 5 bases and at J to 2 bases, leaving 10 bases not matched to a gene. CDR3 length: 16 amino acids. The sample comprised naive CD8+ T cells sorted from blood. The TCR originated in a young man in good health. The V and J genes are TRBV19 and TRBJ2-3; TRBD2 aligns across 7 bases. CDR3 sequence (DNA): TGTGCCAGTAGTGCCGGGACTAACCCCTTCACAGATACGCAGTATTTT. Its protein is CASSAGTNPFTDTQYF.